The source of this TCR beta chain is a study of CD8 T cells in Susac syndrome. After extraction with the RNeasy kit, roughly 0.5 to 1 ug of the RNA was reverse transcribed using random hexamers. One entry per CDR3 protein, called by TCRdb with MiXCR from the immunoSEQ multiplex PCR reads. The sample records under 250,000 distinct CDR3 sequences, around 93% being singletons. J lost 1 base, V lost 3 bases, and 2 bases had no gene match. The germline V gene has CDR1 MDHEN and CDR2 SYDVKM. The CDR3 has 15 amino acids. The receptor was isolated from a human donor with multiple sclerosis. Specimen: CD4+ T cells from PBMCs. The rearrangement joins TRBV28 to TRBJ2-5; 10 nucleotides agree with TRBD1. For the CDR3, the DNA is TGTGCCAGCAGTTTCGGGACAGGGGCCCAAGAGACCCAGTACTTC. This codes for CASSFGTGAQETQYF.